The 11 T cell receptor beta chains below come from one sample, sequenced in a study of blood T cell repertoires in COVID-19. The protocol was immunoSEQ multiplex PCR, while the TCRdb copy is restricted to in-frame clones and leaves out a portion. This repertoire shows 300,000 to 500,000 clones, approximately 91% found once; its top ten account for approximately 2.1%. Sequenced sample: PBMCs or T cells enriched from blood (not recorded which). The receptors stem from a middle-aged woman with acute COVID-19.

The chain joins TRBV18 to TRBJ1-1; 9 nucleotides line up with TRBD1. J lost 3 bases, V lost 5 bases, and 7 bases had no gene match. Germline V CDR1 and CDR2: KGHSH, LQKENI. The CDR3 runs to 15 residues. The CDR3 DNA follows: TGTGCCAGCTCAGCTACAGGGGGCTTCGACACTGAAGCTTTCTTT. It codes for CASSATGGFDTEAFF.

This clone was seen more than once but under ten times. V and J are TRBV4-1 and TRBJ1-2, with D possibly TRBD1 on 5 matching bases. This CDR3 is built from 16 residues. Germline CDR1 MGHRA, CDR2 YSYEKL. The V end was cut by 1 base, the J end by 0 bases, with 12 bases between. The chain's CDR3 is CASSQVVGLSNYGYTF. In nucleotides, the CDR3 is TGCGCCAGCAGCCAAGTGGTGGGGCTATCTAACTATGGCTACACCTTC.

The V call is TRBV18, the J call TRBJ2-7, with TRBD2 matching over 13 bases. The CDR3 totals 16 residues. V lost 1 base to trimming and J lost 5 bases; unmatched junction nucleotides: 5. Germline CDR1 is KGHSH and CDR2 is LQKENI. This chain's CDR3 is CASSPRTSGGKNEQYF. In nucleotides, the CDR3 is TGTGCCAGCTCACCACGGACTAGCGGGGGTAAGAACGAGCAGTACTTC.

The chain employs TRBV7-9 and TRBJ2-7; possibly TRBD2 for D (6 bases). Trimming cost V 4 bases and J 0 bases, with 10 bases left between them. The CDR3 is made up of 14 amino acids. From germline, CDR1 is SEHNR and CDR2 FQNEAQ (reference sequence). The CDR3 sequence: CASSSTGSSYEQYF. CDR3 DNA sequence: TGTGCCAGCAGCTCGACCGGGAGCTCCTACGAGCAGTACTTC.

This chain uses TRBV2 with TRBJ2-2; TRBD2 matches 7 bases. This CDR3 contains 15 residues. V dropped 6 bases and J dropped 0; count of bases not matched to a gene: 4. Per the germline V gene, CDR1 is SNHLY and CDR2 is FYNNEI. The CDR3 DNA follows: TGTGCCAGCAGCCTAGCGGAGACGAACACCGGGGAGCTGTTTTTT. This codes for CASSLAETNTGELFF.

This clone has just a few counts. The chain joins TRBV19 to TRBJ1-6, with D possibly matching TRBD1 (5 bases). Germline CDR1 and CDR2: LNHDA and SQIVND (reference sequence). V was trimmed by 0 bases and J by 1 base, leaving 10 bases between them. This CDR3 spans 17 amino acids. The CDR3 DNA follows: TGTGCCAGTAGTATAGAAAGGGGAGGATCCTATAATTCACCCCTCCACTTT. It encodes CASSIERGGSYNSPLHF. The variable domain in full, completed from reference TRBV19 and TRBJ1-6, reads DGGITQSPKYLFRKEGQNVTLSCEQNLNHDAMYWYRQDPGQGLRLIYYSQIVNDFQKGDIAEGYSVSREKKESFPLTVTSAQKNPTAFYLCASSIERGGSYNSPLHFGNGTRLTVT.

This clone showed up just once. CDR3 sequence (DNA): TGCGCCAGCACGACTAGCGGGGGTCCGAATGAGCAGTTCTTC. Amino acids: CASTTSGGPNEQFF. The chain links TRBV10-2 to TRBJ2-1; the match to TRBD2 covers 12 bases. V shed 7 bases and J 7 bases; nucleotides not matched to a gene: 5. In germline, CDR1 is WSHSY, CDR2 SAAADI. The CDR3 extends over 14 amino acids.

The chain is built from TRBV24-1 and TRBJ2-2; the D gene is possibly TRBD1 (7 bases). Germline CDR1 reads KGHDR; CDR2 reads SFDVKD. CDR3 length: 16 residues. The V end lost 4 bases, the J end lost 5 bases, and 16 bases lay between the germline ends. Written as DNA, the CDR3 is TGTGCCACCAGTGACCAAGGGGGCGCGGGGACCGGGGAGCTGTTTTTT. Amino acids: CATSDQGGAGTGELFF.

This chain uses TRBV12-3 or TRBV12-4 with TRBJ1-2, with D perhaps TRBD1 (5 bases). The V end was cut by 3 bases, the J end by 5 bases, with 10 bases between. The CDR3 contains 13 residues. The DNA of the CDR3 is TGTGCCAGCAGTTTCCCCGGGGGGTATGGCTACACCTTC. Its protein product is CASSFPGGYGYTF.

This clone was seen a few times. The chain links TRBV5-1 to TRBJ2-5, with 10 nucleotides matching TRBD1. Germline CDR1 is SGHRS and CDR2 is YFSETQ. The V gene end was trimmed by 2 bases and the J gene end by 4 bases; junction bases not matched to a gene: 5. The CDR3 is 15 amino acids. CDR3 DNA: TGCGCCAGCAGCTTCGGCGACAGGGGGCGAGAGACCCAGTACTTC. Protein sequence: CASSFGDRGRETQYF.

This chain connects TRBV24-1 to TRBJ1-4, with 8 bases identical to TRBD1. J gave up 8 bases and V 2 bases, and 9 bases lay outside the gene matches. Per the germline V gene, CDR1 is KGHDR and CDR2 is SFDVKD. The CDR3 runs 16 residues. The CDR3 DNA follows: TGTGCCACCAGTGATTGGGAGACAGGGGAGAAGGAAAAACTGTTTTTT. Translated: CATSDWETGEKEKLFF.